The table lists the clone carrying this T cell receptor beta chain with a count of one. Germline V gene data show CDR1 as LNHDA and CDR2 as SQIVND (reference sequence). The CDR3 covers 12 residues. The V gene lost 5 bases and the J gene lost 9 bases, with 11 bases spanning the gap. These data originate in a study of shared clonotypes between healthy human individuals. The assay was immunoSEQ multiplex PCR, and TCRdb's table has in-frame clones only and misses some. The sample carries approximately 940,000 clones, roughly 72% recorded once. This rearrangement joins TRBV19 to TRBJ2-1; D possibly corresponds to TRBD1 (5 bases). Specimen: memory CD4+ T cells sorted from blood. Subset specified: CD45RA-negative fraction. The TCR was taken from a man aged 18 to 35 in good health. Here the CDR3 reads CASSVTGVEQFF. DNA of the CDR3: TGTGCCAGTAGTGTTACAGGAGTTGAGCAGTTCTTC. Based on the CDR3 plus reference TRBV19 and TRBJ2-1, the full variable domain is DGGITQSPKYLFRKEGQNVTLSCEQNLNHDAMYWYRQDPGQGLRLIYYSQIVNDFQKGDIAEGYSVSREKKESFPLTVTSAQKNPTAFYLCASSVTGVEQFFGPGTRLTVL.